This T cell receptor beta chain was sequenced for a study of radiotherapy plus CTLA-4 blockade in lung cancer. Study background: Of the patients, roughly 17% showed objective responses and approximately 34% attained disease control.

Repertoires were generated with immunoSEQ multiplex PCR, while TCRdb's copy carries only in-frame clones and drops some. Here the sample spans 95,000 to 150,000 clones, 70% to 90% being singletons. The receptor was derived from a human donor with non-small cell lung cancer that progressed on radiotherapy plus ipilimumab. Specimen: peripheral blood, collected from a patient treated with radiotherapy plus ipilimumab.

CDR3 loop: CASSVVAGGHHEQFF. CDR3 DNA: TGTGCCAGCAGCGTAGTAGCGGGAGGACATCATGAGCAGTTCTTC. The chain carries TRBV9 and TRBJ2-1, with 10 bases lining up with TRBD2. This CDR3 region has 15 residues. After removal of 0 bases from V and 8 bases from J, the junction contained 5 bases not matched to a gene. The V gene's germline CDR1 is SGDLS and CDR2 YYNGEE.